The next 32 T cell receptor beta chains were all read from a single sample in a study of T cell responses to AZD1222 COVID-19 vaccine. Assay used: immunoSEQ multiplex PCR; TCRdb lists only in-frame clones, some missing. The sample has roughly 65,000 clones, around four fifths seen once. The input for sequencing was peripheral blood, taken on day 0 of AZD1222 vaccination. The receptors derive from an adult in good health.

V and J are TRBV9 and TRBJ1-5; TRBD1 agrees at 7 bases. Germline-derived CDR1 and CDR2 are SGDLS and YYNGEE. The CDR3 is 13 amino acids. The V and J ends lost 4 bases and 5 bases, in that order; junction bases with no gene match: 3. The CDR3 is CASSFGQDQPQHF. Here the CDR3 DNA reads TGTGCCAGCAGCTTCGGACAGGATCAGCCCCAGCATTTT.

V and J are TRBV29-1 and TRBJ1-2; perhaps TRBD1 as D (5 bases). The CDR3 consists of 13 residues. Germline CDR1 reads SQVTM; CDR2 reads ANQGSEA. The germline V and J ends were trimmed by 6 bases and 2 bases, with 13 bases remaining between them. CDR3 coding DNA: TGCAGCGTGGCAGACAGTATGAACTATGGCTACACCTTC. Translation gives CSVADSMNYGYTF.

The CDR3 nucleotides read TGTGCCAGCAGTTACGCGACAGGGAATTCACCCCTCCACTTT. This encodes CASSYATGNSPLHF. The chain joins TRBV27 to TRBJ1-6; 7 bases line up with TRBD1. Trimming took 4 bases from V and 7 from J; bases not matched to a gene: 4. This CDR3 comprises 14 residues. Germline V gives CDR1 MNHEY, CDR2 SMNVEV (reference sequence).

This clone was detected a few times. The rearrangement joins TRBV7-9 to TRBJ1-2; 7 bases line up with TRBD1. The germline V gene has CDR1 SEHNR and CDR2 FQNEAQ (reference sequence). J was trimmed by 3 bases and V by 3 bases; bases with no gene match: 10. This CDR3 is 16 amino acids long. The chain's CDR3 is CASSFTGQLGYYGYTF. CDR3 nucleotide sequence: TGTGCCAGCAGCTTTACGGGACAGCTCGGATACTATGGCTACACCTTC.

The chain employs TRBV5-1 and TRBJ2-7, with D tentatively TRBD1 (6 bases). The CDR3 runs to 15 residues. CDR1 is SGHRS, CDR2 YFSETQ, per germline. The germline V and J ends were trimmed by 0 bases and 6 bases, with 16 bases remaining between them. The CDR3 DNA follows: TGCGCCAGCAGCTTGGCCCTTACAGGGTTAGGCGAGCAGTACTTC. It specifies CASSLALTGLGEQYF.

There are a few counts of this clone. This chain connects TRBV7-3 to TRBJ1-1; TRBD1 is a possible D gene (6 bases). V gave up 4 bases and J gave up 5 bases, with 14 bases separating them. The germline V gene has CDR1 SGHTA and CDR2 FQGTGA. This CDR3 is built from 14 residues. The CDR3 protein is CASSSTGADTEAFF. CDR3 bases: TGTGCCAGCAGCTCCACGGGGGCGGATACTGAAGCTTTCTTT.

The CDR3, as DNA: TGTGCCATCAGAGGAGAGAGCCTAGCGGGGGTTGGCACCGGGGAGCTGTTTTTT. It specifies CAIRGESLAGVGTGELFF. V gene TRBV10-3 combines with J gene TRBJ2-2, with 10 positions matching TRBD2. The germline gives CDR1 ENHRY, CDR2 SYGVKD. There are 18 residues in the CDR3. Trimming removed 6 bases from V and 4 bases from J; junction bases left unmatched: 14.

This clone has a handful of counts. This chain uses TRBV10-1 with TRBJ2-2, with D perhaps TRBD1 or TRBD2 (5 bases each). Trimming removed 4 bases from V and 0 bases from J, with 9 bases in between. The V gene's germline CDR1 is WNHNN and CDR2 SYGVQD (reference sequence). This CDR3 comprises 15 residues. CDR3 region: CASSVGAANTGELFF. In DNA, the CDR3 is TGCGCCAGCAGTGTCGGGGCCGCGAACACCGGGGAGCTGTTTTTT.

The V call is TRBV14, the J call TRBJ1-6; D gene uncertain. The CDR3 runs 14 residues. Looked up from germline, CDR1 is SGHDN and CDR2 is FVKESK. The V gene lost 1 base and the J gene lost 6 bases, with 7 bases spanning the gap. In DNA form, the CDR3 reads TGTGCCAGCAGCCAAGTCCGGACTAATTCACCCCTCCACTTT. Residues: CASSQVRTNSPLHF.

The rearrangement links TRBV4-1 to TRBJ2-7; 7 bases are a match to TRBD2. Losses at the gene ends were 1 base for V and 2 bases for J; bases not matched to a gene: 5. Germline V gene lookup returns CDR1 MGHRA and CDR2 YSYEKL. The CDR3 is made up of 15 amino acids. The CDR3 sequence is CASSQAGLPTYEQYF. The CDR3 DNA reads as TGCGCCAGCAGCCAAGCGGGACTACCAACCTACGAGCAGTACTTC.

This chain joins TRBV11-2 and TRBJ2-6; TRBD1 matches at 7 bases. CDR3 length: 18 amino acids. Germline assignment: CDR1 SGHAT and CDR2 FQNNGV. V lost 5 bases, J lost 0 bases, and 10 bases stayed unmatched. The CDR3 loop is CASSDVRDRISGANVLTF. As DNA, the CDR3 is TGTGCCAGCAGCGATGTACGGGACAGAATCTCTGGGGCCAACGTCCTGACTTTC.

The gene calls are TRBV11-2 and TRBJ1-3; 9 positions agree with TRBD1. CDR3 length: 16 residues. The V gene's germline CDR1 is SGHAT and CDR2 FQNNGV. Unmatched junction bases numbered 8, after V lost 5 bases and J lost 3 bases. Here the CDR3 reads CASSLTGGLSGNTIYF. The CDR3 region has the DNA TGTGCCAGCAGCCTTACAGGGGGCTTAAGTGGAAACACCATATATTTT.

The chain combines TRBV7-2 with TRBJ2-7; TRBD2 matches 15 bases. Germline V gene data show CDR1 as SGHTA and CDR2 as FQGNSA. The CDR3 covers 16 residues. Germline trimming cut 5 bases from V and 4 bases from J; bases unmatched to any gene: 6. CDR3: CASSTAGTSGGYEQYF. CDR3 sequence (DNA): TGTGCCAGCAGCACGGCCGGGACTAGCGGGGGGTACGAGCAGTACTTC.

This clone has a handful of counts. The rearrangement joins TRBV10-1 to TRBJ2-1, with D maybe TRBD1 (5 bases). V lost 3 bases, J lost 6 bases, and 12 bases lay in between. The CDR3 has 14 residues. Germline-derived CDR1 and CDR2 are WNHNN and SYGVQD (reference sequence). As DNA, the CDR3 is TGCGCCAGCAGTGATTTAGGGGCGCGCAATGAGCAGTTCTTC. Residues: CASSDLGARNEQFF.

This chain uses TRBV3-1 (or the pseudogene TRBV3-2) with TRBJ2-7; maybe TRBD2 (6 bases). The CDR3 loop spans 16 amino acids. V lost 4 bases to trimming and J lost 3 bases, with 19 bases between them. Germline V gene lookup returns CDR1 LGHDT and CDR2 YNNKEL (reference sequence). CDR3 DNA: TGTGCCAGCAGCCGTATAACCGGGACTTTATACTACGAGCAGTACTTC. Its protein product is CASSRITGTLYYEQYF.

The chain combines TRBV11-2 with TRBJ2-3; 10 nucleotides match TRBD2. The germline gives CDR1 SGHAT, CDR2 FQNNGV. After removal of 6 bases from V and 3 bases from J, the junction contained 12 bases not matched to a gene. CDR3 size: 17 residues. CDR3 DNA: TGTGCCAGCAGTCCTAGCGGGGGCCTACCCGTGACAGATACGCAGTATTTT. Translating it yields CASSPSGGLPVTDTQYF.

This clone was recorded a few times. The chain has TRBV6-4 and TRBJ2-3; D may be TRBD1 or TRBD2 (5 bases each). Germline loops: CDR1 MRHNA, CDR2 SNTAGT. V lost 8 bases and J lost 3, with 15 bases in between. The CDR3 length is 14 residues. CDR3 protein: CASGAGGGTDTQYF. In DNA form, the CDR3 reads TGTGCCAGCGGGGCCGGTGGGGGTACAGATACGCAGTATTTT.

The J gene is TRBJ1-1, the V gene TRBV3-1 (or the pseudogene TRBV3-2), with no clear D. The CDR3 covers 13 residues. V was pared by 5 bases and J by 4 bases, with 11 bases between. From germline, CDR1 is LGHDT and CDR2 YNNKEL (reference sequence). The DNA of the CDR3 is TGTGCCAGCAGCAATCTGAGAGGCACTGAAGCTTTCTTT. This translates into CASSNLRGTEAFF.

The rearrangement joins TRBV6-2 or TRBV6-3 to TRBJ1-2; 8 nucleotides agree with TRBD1. The junction had 15 bases not matched to a gene; V was cut back by 5 bases and J by 4 bases. Looked up from germline, CDR1 is MNHEY and CDR2 is SVGEGT. CDR3 size: 17 residues. The CDR3 region has the DNA TGTGCCAGCAGTCCCCCCCGACAGGGGCGAGTTAGCTATGGCTACACCTTC. Its translation is CASSPPRQGRVSYGYTF.

The rearrangement links TRBV18 to TRBJ1-1, with D tentatively TRBD1 (5 bases). Trimming pared 10 bases from V and 0 bases from J, leaving 21 bases between. Germline values: CDR1 KGHSH, CDR2 LQKENI. This CDR3 spans 16 amino acids. CDR3 sequence: CATSMNRGALNTEAFF. The CDR3 DNA is TGTGCCACTAGCATGAACCGCGGGGCATTGAACACTGAAGCTTTCTTT.

A remark on this clone: Different DNA sequences within this sample yield the same CDR3. CDR3 in DNA: TGTGCCAGCAGAGGGGCAAGCACAGATACGCAGTATTTT. Translation: CASRGASTDTQYF. V is TRBV6-5 and J is TRBJ2-3; tentatively, D is TRBD1 (5 bases). This CDR3 has 13 amino acids. In germline, CDR1 is MNHEY, CDR2 SVGAGI. Trimming stripped 6 bases from V and 0 bases from J, with 7 bases between.

This clone has a handful of counts. This chain uses TRBV5-6 with TRBJ1-5; TRBD1 is a possible D gene (6 bases). CDR1 and CDR2 from the germline V gene are SGHDT and YYEEEE. The CDR3 is 13 amino acids. V dropped 2 bases and J dropped 6 bases, with 9 bases sitting between them. CDR3 DNA sequence: TGTGCCAGCAGCTTTCAGGGGTCTCAGCCCCAGCATTTT. Amino acids: CASSFQGSQPQHF.

The chain carries TRBV18 and TRBJ1-1, with a tentative D call TRBD1 (5 bases). Germline CDR1 is KGHSH and CDR2 is LQKENI. V lost 3 bases, J lost 1 base, and 9 bases lay in between. CDR3 length equals 14 residues. Here the CDR3 DNA reads TGTGCCAGCTCACCGGACGGACAGAACACTGAAGCTTTCTTT. Amino acids: CASSPDGQNTEAFF. Full variable domain (missing parts from reference TRBV18 and TRBJ1-1): NAGVMQNPRHLVRRRGQEARLRCSPMKGHSHVYWYRQLPEEGLKFMVYLQKENIIDESGMPKERFSAEFPKEGPSILRIQQVVRGDSAAYFCASSPDGQNTEAFFGQGTRLTVV.

This clone came up a few times. The chain links TRBV30 to TRBJ2-6; D is perhaps TRBD1 (5 bases). Trimming left V 0 bases short and J 2 bases short, with 5 bases between. The CDR3 is 14 residues long. Germline CDR1 GTSNPN, CDR2 SVGIG (reference sequence). DNA of the CDR3: TGTGCCTGGAGTGTAGGGGCTGGGGCCAACGTCCTGACTTTC. Translating it yields CAWSVGAGANVLTF.

In DNA form, the CDR3 reads TGTGCCAGCAGCCGCCAGGCGGGGGCGTGGACTGAAGCTTTCTTT. This sequence encodes CASSRQAGAWTEAFF. V and J are TRBV28 and TRBJ1-1, with D tentatively TRBD1 (6 bases). The CDR3 extends over 15 amino acids. V was pared by 6 bases and J by 5 bases, with 19 bases between. Per the germline V gene, CDR1 is MDHEN and CDR2 is SYDVKM.

The rearrangement links TRBV7-9 to TRBJ2-5; 9 nucleotides match TRBD1. Looked up from germline, CDR1 is SEHNR and CDR2 is FQNEAQ (reference sequence). The V and J ends lost 5 bases and 7 bases, in that order; junction bases with no gene match: 14. CDR3 length: 16 residues. This CDR3 reads CASSARIQGAKVTQYF. The CDR3 DNA follows: TGTGCCAGCAGCGCCCGGATACAGGGGGCTAAGGTGACCCAGTACTTC. Full variable domain (outside the CDR3, taken from reference TRBV7-9 and TRBJ2-5): DTGVSQNPRHKITKRGQNVTFRCDPISEHNRLYWYRQTLGQGPEFLTYFQNEAQLEKSRLLSDRFSAERPKGSFSTLEIQRTEQGDSAMYLCASSARIQGAKVTQYFGPGTRLLVL.

The chain couples TRBV3-1 (or the pseudogene TRBV3-2) to TRBJ1-2; D unclear. The CDR3 is 16 residues long. Germline assignment: CDR1 LGHDT and CDR2 YNNKEL (reference sequence). Between the trimmed V and J ends, which lost 0 bases and 1 base, there was a span of 12 bases. CDR3 coding DNA: TGTGCCAGCAGCCAAGATCAGTCCCGGCATAACTATGGCTACACCTTC. It codes for CASSQDQSRHNYGYTF.

The chain has TRBV10-3 and TRBJ2-3, with D possibly matching TRBD2 (5 bases). Germline V gene sequence: CDR1 ENHRY, CDR2 SYGVKD. This CDR3 region has 15 residues. Trimming took off 6 bases at V and 0 bases at J, with 13 bases between the two ends. The CDR3, as DNA: TGTGCCATCAGGCACGGGGTCTCTAGCACAGATACGCAGTATTTT. This codes for CAIRHGVSSTDTQYF.

The rearrangement uses TRBV19 and TRBJ1-4; D unclear. Trimming took 5 bases from V and 5 from J, leaving 9 bases between them. CDR3 length: 13 amino acids. Germline CDR1 LNHDA, CDR2 SQIVND (reference sequence). CDR3 sequence (DNA): TGTGCCAGTAGTTCAGTGTTAAATGAAAAACTGTTTTTT. Translating gives CASSSVLNEKLFF.

This chain links TRBV2 with TRBJ2-5; 8 positions match TRBD2. Looked up from germline, CDR1 is SNHLY and CDR2 is FYNNEI. The CDR3 length is 16 residues. The ends lost 6 bases at V and 2 bases at J; junction bases unmatched: 11. DNA of the CDR3: TGTGCCAGCAGGAGGGGGGGAACTAGCGGACAAGAGACCCAGTACTTC. Protein product: CASRRGGTSGQETQYF.

V usage is TRBV9 and J usage is TRBJ1-6; D is undetermined. Germline V lookup: CDR1 SGDLS, CDR2 YYNGEE. The CDR3 length is 12 residues. The germline V and J ends were trimmed by 7 bases and 6 bases, with 8 bases remaining between them. The CDR3 DNA follows: TGTGCCAGCGGGGTGGCTAATTCACCCCTCCACTTT. Translated, it gives CASGVANSPLHF.

With respect to this clone: In the same sample, other DNA sequences code for this CDR3. The chain carries TRBV2 and TRBJ1-6; D not certain. CDR1 and CDR2 (germline): SNHLY, FYNNEI. CDR3 length equals 14 residues. The germline V and J ends were trimmed by 8 bases and 9 bases, with 17 bases remaining between them. The CDR3: CASLVGGSGSPLHF. The DNA for the CDR3 is TGTGCCAGCCTTGTAGGAGGGTCGGGTTCACCCCTCCACTTT.